These 20 T cell receptor beta chains were all obtained from the same sample, sequenced in a study of blood T cells in healthy people across ages. Through a sample-barcoded 5' primer and a J-beta primer mix, a second PCR was run for about 7 to 12 cycles. TCRdb reprocessed the 5' RACE reads via MiXCR and lists one record per CDR3 protein. The sample contains nearly 800,000 distinct CDR3 sequences, 45% to 70% of which appear only once. Sequenced sample: blood. The source is a man aged 35 to 55 in good health.

The DNA for the CDR3 is TGTGCCAGCAGCATGACACGTACCTATGAGCAGTTCTTC. It codes for CASSMTRTYEQFF. V usage is TRBV3-1 and J usage is TRBJ2-1; D gene ambiguous. Germline CDR1 is LGHDT and CDR2 is YNNKEL (reference sequence). This CDR3 contains 13 residues. V was pared by 5 bases and J by 8 bases, with 13 bases between.

The rearrangement links TRBV27 to TRBJ2-4; D call uncertain. In germline, CDR1 is MNHEY, CDR2 SMNVEV (reference sequence). The CDR3 has 15 amino acids. V gave up 4 bases and J gave up 2 bases, with 12 bases separating them. The CDR3 DNA sequence: TGTGCCAGCAGTTACACCGAAGGGTCCAAAAACATTCAGTACTTC. Its translation: CASSYTEGSKNIQYF.

This sequence joins TRBV7-2 and TRBJ2-1; D might be TRBD2 (5 bases). V lost 6 bases to trimming and J lost 13 bases, with 16 bases between them. The CDR3 runs 12 residues. CDR1 is SGHTA and CDR2 is FQGNSA in the germline V gene. This chain's CDR3 is CASRSYGLDQFF. In nucleotides, the CDR3 is TGTGCCAGCAGGTCGTACGGACTGGATCAGTTCTTC.

In DNA, the CDR3 is TGCGCCAGCAGCCAAGGGGCTAGCGGGGGCAATGAGCAGTTCTTC. This sequence encodes CASSQGASGGNEQFF. The rearrangement links TRBV4-1 to TRBJ2-1; TRBD2 agrees at 10 bases. This CDR3 comprises 15 residues. V shed 1 base and J 6 bases; nucleotides not matched to a gene: 3. Germline V gene data show CDR1 as MGHRA and CDR2 as YSYEKL.

The chain couples TRBV10-3 to TRBJ1-5; no reliable D call. CDR1 is ENHRY, CDR2 SYGVKD, per germline. V was shortened by 5 bases and J by 5 bases, with 13 bases between the two germline ends. The CDR3 totals 14 residues. The CDR3 protein is CAISPRSRDQPQHF. The CDR3 DNA follows: TGTGCCATCAGTCCCCGGTCCCGGGATCAGCCCCAGCATTTT.

The CDR3 sequence: CASSELRSLETQYF. DNA for the CDR3: TGTGCCAGCAGTGAACTCCGCTCATTAGAGACCCAGTACTTC. The chain uses TRBV2 and TRBJ2-7; unclear D gene. The last part of the DNA fits TRBJ2-5 better; the J call may be wrong. The CDR3 runs 14 residues. CDR1 is SNHLY and CDR2 is FYNNEI in the germline V gene.

This rearrangement joins TRBV7-9 to TRBJ2-5, with D tentatively TRBD1 (6 bases). V was pared by 2 bases and J by 11 bases, with 21 bases between. This CDR3 has 15 amino acids. CDR1 and CDR2 (germline): SEHNR, FQNEAQ (reference sequence). The CDR3 here is CASSLPQGFSNEQYF. The CDR3 nucleotides are TGTGCCAGCAGCTTACCGCAGGGGTTCAGCAATGAGCAGTACTTC.

This chain connects TRBV7-2 to TRBJ2-5; 11 bases fit TRBD1. V lost 4 bases to trimming and J lost 3 bases; unmatched junction nucleotides: 10. Germline values: CDR1 SGHTA, CDR2 FQGNSA. CDR3 size: 17 residues. The CDR3 DNA follows: TGTGCCAGCAGCTACGGACTTAGGGACAGGGGGAAAGAGACCCAGTACTTC. Residues: CASSYGLRDRGKETQYF.

The V call is TRBV25-1, the J call TRBJ1-6; D might be TRBD1 (5 bases). The germline CDR1 and CDR2 sequences are MGHDK and SYGVNS. This CDR3 is 16 amino acids long. V was cut by 4 bases and J by 3 bases, with 13 bases left in between. The CDR3 region has the DNA TGTGCCAGCAGTGGGCGGGAGGGGATCTATAATTCACCCCTCCACTTT. Protein sequence: CASSGREGIYNSPLHF.

This clonotype was seen more than once but under ten times. This chain joins TRBV7-9 and TRBJ2-1, with D maybe TRBD2 (5 bases). The CDR3 has 15 residues. Germline V lookup: CDR1 SEHNR, CDR2 FQNEAQ (reference sequence). Trimming cost V 3 bases and J 7 bases, with 16 bases left between them. The CDR3 DNA follows: TGTGCCAGCAGCTTGCAAGAGGGATGGTTAAATGAGCAGTTCTTC. This gives the protein CASSLQEGWLNEQFF.

This clonotype was found a few times. The chain's CDR3 is CSPPTSLGETQYF. The CDR3 DNA sequence: TGCAGTCCGCCGACTAGCCTAGGAGAGACCCAGTACTTC. This rearrangement joins TRBV20-1 to TRBJ2-5; 7 bases are shared with TRBD2. This CDR3 spans 13 amino acids. With V trimmed by 8 bases and J by 4 bases, 10 bases remained unmatched. Per germline, CDR1 DFQATT and CDR2 SNEGSKA (reference sequence).

The CDR3 reads CASAVPPTVDGYTF. CDR3 in DNA: TGTGCCAGCGCCGTCCCCCCCACAGTCGATGGCTACACCTTC. The chain combines TRBV2 with TRBJ1-2; D is undetermined. Germline V CDR1 and CDR2: SNHLY, FYNNEI. V was shortened by 8 bases and J by 6 bases, with 19 bases between the two germline ends. The CDR3 runs 14 residues.

Notes on this clonotype: This sequence may be a read error, since a much larger clone differs from it by one base. The gene calls are TRBV20-1 and TRBJ2-3, with D uncertain. The CDR3 has 15 amino acids. The ends were cut back, 5 bases at V and 6 bases at J, with 21 bases in the middle. Germline values: CDR1 DFQATT, CDR2 SNEGSKA (reference sequence). As DNA, the CDR3 is TGCAGTGCTTCCTCCCCAGCGTGGGGATCGGATACGCAGTATTTT. The encoded protein is CSASSPAWGSDTQYF.

This clonotype was counted between two and nine times. The chain uses TRBV14 and TRBJ1-2; D unclear. Trimming pared 6 bases from V and 1 base from J, leaving 12 bases between. Germline loops: CDR1 SGHDN, CDR2 FVKESK. The CDR3 contains 14 residues. CDR3 amino acids: CASSQTPVNYGYTF. The CDR3 DNA reads as TGTGCCAGCAGTCAGACGCCTGTTAACTATGGCTACACCTTC.

This chain uses TRBV5-4 with TRBJ2-3, with D maybe TRBD2 (6 bases). The CDR3 is made up of 15 amino acids. The germline CDR1 and CDR2 sequences are SGHNT and YYREEE (reference sequence). V dropped 5 bases and J dropped 0 bases, with 13 bases sitting between them. In nucleotides, the CDR3 is TGTGCCAGCAGACGCCGGGGGTCCAGCACAGATACGCAGTATTTT. It encodes CASRRRGSSTDTQYF.

This chain connects TRBV10-3 to TRBJ2-1, with 12 bases aligning to TRBD2. The V gene end was trimmed by 6 bases and the J gene end by 4 bases; junction bases not matched to a gene: 10. The CDR3 length is 17 residues. In germline, CDR1 is ENHRY, CDR2 SYGVKD. This CDR3 is CAIRQSSGGDKYNEQFF. The CDR3 bases are TGTGCCATCAGGCAATCTAGCGGGGGGGACAAATACAATGAGCAGTTCTTC.

The CDR3 DNA follows: TGTGCCAGCAGTTACGCGAACGGGGTTATCAGGGGGGACTACAATGAGCAGTTCTTC. Translating it yields CASSYANGVIRGDYNEQFF. This chain links TRBV6-5 with TRBJ2-1; D possibly corresponds to TRBD1 (7 bases). CDR1 and CDR2 from the germline V gene are MNHEY and SVGAGI. The CDR3 runs to 19 residues. Between the trimmed V and J ends, which lost 2 bases and 3 bases, there was a span of 23 bases.

The rearrangement joins TRBV20-1 to TRBJ1-3; 8 bases line up with TRBD1. The V and J ends lost 4 bases and 4 bases, in that order; junction bases with no gene match: 6. The germline V gene has CDR1 DFQATT and CDR2 SNEGSKA (reference sequence). This CDR3 is 14 amino acids long. This CDR3 is CSATDRGSGNTIYF. The DNA of the CDR3 is TGCAGTGCTACCGACAGGGGTTCCGGAAACACCATATATTTT.

This clonotype occurred a few times. The chain links TRBV29-1 to TRBJ2-1; 10 positions agree with TRBD2. J was trimmed by 9 bases and V by 3 bases; bases with no gene match: 5. CDR1 is SQVTM, CDR2 ANQGSEA, per germline. This CDR3 comprises 13 residues. The CDR3 nucleotides read TGCAGCGTTGAGGGGACTAGCGAGTGTGAGCAGTTCTTC. This sequence encodes CSVEGTSECEQFF.

The chain carries TRBV12-3 or TRBV12-4 and TRBJ1-1; no clear D. The CDR3 is 14 amino acids. V was shortened by 8 bases and J by 4 bases, with 17 bases between the two germline ends. The CDR3 loop reads CASAYDRGSTEAFF. CDR3 DNA: TGTGCCAGCGCCTATGACCGGGGTAGCACTGAAGCTTTCTTT.